The clone carrying this T cell receptor (beta chain) was recorded only once. This sample is part of a study of blood T cell repertoires in COVID-19. J was trimmed by 8 bases and V by 5 bases; bases with no gene match: 6. The germline V gene encodes CDR1 LNHDA and CDR2 SQIVND (reference sequence). The CDR3 is 13 amino acids. Clinical history reported by participants formed the basis on which cohorts were assigned. Per the original methods: Reference gene primers were amplified, and this amplification served to estimate nucleated cell counts. Measured with immunoSEQ multiplex PCR; TCRdb has only the in-frame clones, and not every one. The V and J calls and clone size come from that table; D and trimming were worked out from the DNA. The sample contains some 260,000 clones, 75% to 90% of which appear only once.

The sample consisted of PBMCs or T cells enriched from blood (not recorded which). The sequence derives from a woman in her 30s with acute COVID-19. V and J are TRBV19 and TRBJ1-2, with 9 positions matching TRBD1. The CDR3 is CASSRTGGEGYTF. The CDR3 DNA reads TGTGCCAGTAGTCGTACAGGGGGCGAGGGCTACACCTTC. Supplemented by reference TRBV19 and TRBJ1-2, the full variable domain reads DGGITQSPKYLFRKEGQNVTLSCEQNLNHDAMYWYRQDPGQGLRLIYYSQIVNDFQKGDIAEGYSVSREKKESFPLTVTSAQKNPTAFYLCASSRTGGEGYTFGSGTRLTVV.